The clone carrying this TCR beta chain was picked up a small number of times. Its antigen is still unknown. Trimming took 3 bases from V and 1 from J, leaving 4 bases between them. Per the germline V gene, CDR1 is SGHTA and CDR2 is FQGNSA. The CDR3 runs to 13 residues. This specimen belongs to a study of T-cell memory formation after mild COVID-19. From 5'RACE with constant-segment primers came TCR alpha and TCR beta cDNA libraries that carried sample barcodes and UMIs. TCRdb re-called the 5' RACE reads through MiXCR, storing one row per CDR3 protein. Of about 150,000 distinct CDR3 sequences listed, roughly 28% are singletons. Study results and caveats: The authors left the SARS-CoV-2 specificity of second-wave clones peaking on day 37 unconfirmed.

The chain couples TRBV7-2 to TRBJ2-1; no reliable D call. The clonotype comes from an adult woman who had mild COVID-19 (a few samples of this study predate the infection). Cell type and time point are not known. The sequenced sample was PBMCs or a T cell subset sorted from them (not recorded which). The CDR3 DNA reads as TGTGCCAGCAGCTTTAGTTCCTACAATGAGCAGTTCTTC. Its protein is CASSFSSYNEQFF.